This is a list of T cell receptor beta chains from one sample in a study of cytomegalovirus exposure and HLA in healthy donors. Method: immunoSEQ multiplex PCR; TCRdb's copy keeps in-frame clones and lacks some. Of 190,000 or so clones listed, 83% are singletons. What was sequenced was PBMCs. The receptors derive from a man over 45 in good health and CMV-seronegative. Each CDR3 is given with its conserved first and last residue. The D gene is left open where the match is weak. Expanded clones are given a class, and other clones once, few, many or no size at all.

J	V	D	size	DNA	CDR3
TRBJ2-2	TRBV6-4	-	few	TGTGCCAGCAGTGACTCGAAGTCAGGGGACACCGGGGAGCTGTTTTTT	CASSDSKSGDTGELFF
TRBJ2-1	TRBV7-2	-	once	TGTGCCAGCAGCTTTCGGAGGGGCTCGTTTGATGAGCAGTTCTTC	CASSFRRGSFDEQFF
TRBJ1-3	TRBV7-2	-	-	TGTGCCAGCGGGTTAGAACAGGGAGTCGGCTCTGGAAACACCATATATTTT	CASGLEQGVGSGNTIYF
TRBJ2-5	TRBV7-9	-	-	TGTGCCAGCAGCTTATGGGGACTCTGGTCGACCCAGTACTTC	CASSLWGLWSTQYF
TRBJ1-5	TRBV12-5	-	few	TGTGCTAGTGGTTTGGTACAGTTTCAGCCCCAGCATTTT	CASGLVQFQPQHF
TRBJ1-4	TRBV6-1	TRBD1	-	TGTGCCAGCGGTAGAGGTGGGACAGGGAATGAAAAACTGTTTTTT	CASGRGGTGNEKLFF
TRBJ2-1	TRBV7-7	TRBD2	-	TGTGCTAGCAGCTTAGGGCTCGGGACTAGTGTTTATGAGCAGTTCTTC	CASSLGLGTSVYEQFF
TRBJ2-5	TRBV5-8	TRBD2	-	TGTGCCAGCAGCCCTATAGCGGGAGTCGAGACCCAGTACTTC	CASSPIAGVETQYF
TRBJ2-7	TRBV9	-	-	TGTGCCAGCAGCTCCCCCGGGGATCCATACGAGCAGTACTTC	CASSSPGDPYEQYF
TRBJ2-5	TRBV5-1	-	once	TGCGCCAGCAGCTGGGAGTCCGAGGAGACCCAGTACTTC	CASSWESEETQYF
TRBJ1-4	TRBV5-4	TRBD1	-	TGTGCCAGCAGCTTGGCGGGACAGGGTAATGAAAAACTGTTTTTT	CASSLAGQGNEKLFF
TRBJ1-1	TRBV18	TRBD1	-	TGTGCCAGCTCTCACGGACAGGGGGTAGCTGAAGCTTTCTTT	CASSHGQGVAEAFF
TRBJ1-1	TRBV7-9	-	-	TGTTCCAGCAGCTCTTTGGGGGGTAACACTGAAGCTTTCTTT	CSSSSLGGNTEAFF
TRBJ2-7	TRBV2	TRBD1	-	TGTGCCAGCAGTGAATCATACAGGGGGCACGAGCAGTACTTC	CASSESYRGHEQYF
TRBJ1-5	TRBV14	-	-	TGTGCCAGCGGCCGTGACTTCAATCAGCCCCAGCATTTT	CASGRDFNQPQHF
TRBJ1-6	TRBV5-5	TRBD1	-	TGTGCCAGCAGCACCTCGGGACAGATTAATTCACCCCTCCACTTT	CASSTSGQINSPLHF
TRBJ2-7	TRBV9	-	-	TGTGCCAGCAGCGCTAAGGGGGACCACGAGCAGTACTTC	CASSAKGDHEQYF
TRBJ2-5	TRBV5-8	TRBD1	-	TGTGCCAGCAGCTCCGGGACAGGGGGCCGACAGACACGGGAGACCCAGTACTTC	CASSSGTGGRQTRETQYF
TRBJ1-4	TRBV7-9	TRBD1	-	TGTGCCAGCAGCTTAGCGGGACAGGGGTCGAATGAAAAACTGTTTTTT	CASSLAGQGSNEKLFF
TRBJ1-2	TRBV30	-	once	TGTGCCTGGAGTGCACGGGAGGGGAGGGTCTATGGCTACACCTTC	CAWSAREGRVYGYTF
TRBJ2-2	TRBV29-1	-	-	TGCAGCGTTACAAGGACACCGAACACCGGGGAGCTGTTTTTT	CSVTRTPNTGELFF
TRBJ2-1	TRBV5-1	-	few	TGCGCCAGCAGCTTAAGTACAGGGAGGGATGAGCAGTTCTTC	CASSLSTGRDEQFF
TRBJ1-2	TRBV11-1	TRBD1	-	TGTGCCAGCAGCTTTTCGGACAGGGGAGTAAACGGCTACACCTTC	CASSFSDRGVNGYTF
TRBJ2-7	TRBV7-6	-	once	TGTGCCAGCAGCTTACGGCAGGGTGCCTACGAGCAGTACTTC	CASSLRQGAYEQYF
TRBJ2-5	TRBV19	-	-	TGTGCCAGTAGTGCTCAAGTAGTCCAAGAGACCCAGTACTTC	CASSAQVVQETQYF
TRBJ2-7	TRBV10-2	TRBD1	-	TGCGCCAGCACCCGACAGGGAGTCGAGCAGTACTTC	CASTRQGVEQYF
TRBJ2-1	TRBV2	TRBD2	-	TGTGCCAGCACTGCGGGGGTAATGGGGAATGAGCAGTTCTTC	CASTAGVMGNEQFF
TRBJ2-7	TRBV6-5	-	-	TGTGCCAGCAACTACCACCGGGATCCTTTTGGCGAGCAGTACTTC	CASNYHRDPFGEQYF
TRBJ2-7	TRBV6-6	-	-	TGTGCCAGCAGTCCCCATGGGACAACCTTCTACGAGCAGTACTTC	CASSPHGTTFYEQYF
TRBJ2-3	TRBV19	-	-	TGTGCCAGTACCCCCCGGGGATTTGGCACAGATACGCAGTATTTT	CASTPRGFGTDTQYF
TRBJ1-2	TRBV11-2	-	-	TGTGCCAGCAGCTTACTGGACTCCAGGGGCTACACCTTC	CASSLLDSRGYTF
TRBJ2-3	TRBV30	TRBD2	-	TGTGCCTGGGGTCTAGCGGGGGCCACAGATACGCAGTATTTT	CAWGLAGATDTQYF
TRBJ1-2	TRBV5-1	-	-	TGCGCCAGCAGCTTCCAGGGGTACGGCTATGGCTACACCTTC	CASSFQGYGYGYTF
TRBJ2-7	TRBV19	-	-	TGTGCCAGTGCCCGACCGGGTCAGCCTCCCTACGAGCAGTACTTC	CASARPGQPPYEQYF
TRBJ2-1	TRBV7-2	TRBD2	-	TGTGCCAGCAGCTTTACTAGCGTCTCCTACAATGAGCAGTTCTTC	CASSFTSVSYNEQFF
TRBJ2-6	TRBV19	-	-	TGTGCCAGTAGTATAAGTCAGGGTAAGGCTGGGGCCAACGTCCTGACTTTC	CASSISQGKAGANVLTF
TRBJ2-7	TRBV6-5	-	-	TGTGCCAGCAGTAAGGGGCCCACCTTCTACGAGCAGTACTTC	CASSKGPTFYEQYF
TRBJ2-5	TRBV5-6	-	-	TGTGCCAGCAGCTTGAGTAACAGGCCGCAAGAGACCCAGTACTTC	CASSLSNRPQETQYF
TRBJ1-2	TRBV7-2	-	-	TGTGCCAGCAGCCATCGGTACTATGGCTACACCTTC	CASSHRYYGYTF
TRBJ2-7	TRBV4-3	TRBD1	-	TGCGCCAGCAGTGGGGACAGGGGATACGAGCAGTACTTC	CASSGDRGYEQYF
TRBJ1-1	TRBV28	-	-	TGTGCCAGCAGCGGGGACATTGAAGCTTTCTTT	CASSGDIEAFF
TRBJ2-7	TRBV9	TRBD2	-	TGTGCCAGCAGCTCCTGGACGGGAGGCATCTACGAGCAGTACTTC	CASSSWTGGIYEQYF
TRBJ2-6	TRBV7-2	-	-	TGTGCCAGCAGCTTAACGCCCACAGCTGGGGCCAACGTCCTGACTTTC	CASSLTPTAGANVLTF